The entry below gives a single T cell receptor beta chain sequence along with its context. The sample originates from a study of response to subunit inactivated influenza vaccine. Germline CDR1 and CDR2: MNHEY and SVGEGT. V gave up 6 bases and J gave up 2 bases; unmatched junction bases: 11. The CDR3 has 16 residues. Each CDR3 protein is one row after TCRdb ran MiXCR on the RT-PCR reads. The table includes roughly 700,000 distinct CDR3 sequences, approximately 15% detected once. The TCR sequence derives from a man aged 45-65 years who received an inactivated influenza vaccine. The specimen was PBMCs from blood, collected 14 to 15 days before vaccination. This chain uses TRBV6-2 or TRBV6-3 with TRBJ2-7, with 9 bases lining up with TRBD1. The CDR3, as DNA: TGTGCCAGCAGGATAACAGGGACAGGGCTAACCTACGAGCAGTACTTC. Amino acid sequence: CASRITGTGLTYEQYF.